This T cell receptor beta chain was recovered during a study of shared clonotypes between healthy human individuals. Assay: immunoSEQ multiplex PCR; the TCRdb copy retains only in-frame clones and omits some. The table lists about 2.1 million clones, approximately 92% of them singletons. Cells designated naive CD8 were CD45RO-negative and were positively selected for CCR7, with terminally differentiated effector memory CD45RA+ cells excluded. The receptor's source is a man aged 18 to 35 in good health. Some clones in this sample may be carry-over from other donors' samples. Sequenced material: naive CD8+ T cells from PBMCs.

In DNA, the CDR3 is TGTGCCAGCAGTCCTAGCGGGGTTCACAATGAGCAGTTCTTC. This codes for CASSPSGVHNEQFF. V and J are TRBV27 and TRBJ2-1; 9 bases match TRBD2. Germline V gene data show CDR1 as MNHEY and CDR2 as SMNVEV (reference sequence). V lost 5 bases and J lost 5; bases outside the gene matches: 4. CDR3 length: 14 amino acids.